The clone carrying this TCR beta chain appeared a few times. Its antigen remains unidentified. Germline assignment: CDR1 SGHVS and CDR2 FNYEAQ. With V trimmed by 5 bases and J by 2 bases, 6 bases remained unmatched. This CDR3 is built from 15 residues. The data are from a study of early T cells in non-severe SARS-CoV-2 infection. About the research overall: Alpha and beta chains were unpaired, from unsorted whole-blood bulk RNA. General observations from the study: VDJdb matches were skewed toward anti-spike CD8 T cell responses.

The protocol attached unique molecular identifiers to individual cDNA molecules. Each CDR3 protein gets one entry after TCRdb re-called the 5' RACE reads with MiXCR. The data show tens of thousands of distinct CDR3 sequences, 6% to 7% seen once. The clonotype was recovered from an adult who was a healthcare worker with PCR-confirmed SARS-CoV-2 infection or an uninfected control (not recorded which). The chain combines TRBV7-6 with TRBJ2-7; 10 positions match TRBD1. The sample was whole blood. CDR3 region: CASSQGTGVTYEQYF. The CDR3 bases are TGTGCCAGCAGCCAAGGGACAGGGGTAACCTACGAGCAGTACTTC. Together with reference TRBV7-6 and TRBJ2-7, the CDR3 gives the full variable domain: GAGVSQSPRYKVTKRGQDVALRCDPISGHVSLYWYRQALGQGPEFLTYFNYEAQQDKSGLPNDRFSAERPEGSISTLTIQRTEQRDSAMYRCASSQGTGVTYEQYFGPGTRLTVT.